This TCR beta chain is drawn from a study of shared clonotypes between healthy human individuals. The V end lost 3 bases, the J end lost 7 bases, and 6 bases lay between the germline ends. Per germline, CDR1 SGHDN and CDR2 FVKESK. The CDR3 has 11 residues. The study's findings and limits: Sampling was confined to blood; repertoires within tissues likely differ. Inspection by rarefaction showed sorted-subset sequencing to be incomplete despite large depth.

Worth noting for this clone: Its specificity is unknown. This same CDR3 is encoded by further DNA sequences in the sample.

Only in-frame clones appear in the TCRdb table, and some are missing; sequencing was by immunoSEQ multiplex PCR. The repertoire has some 660,000 clones, roughly 72% of them found once; the top ten carry 1.5% to 2%. The sample was memory CD4+ T cells sorted from blood. Regarding subset: CD45RA-negative fraction. This chain connects TRBV14 to TRBJ1-1; no clear D. The receptor's source is a woman aged 25 to 45 in good health. The CDR3 DNA is TGTGCCAGCAGCCAGGCAAGTGAAGCTTTCTTT. Protein product: CASSQASEAFF.